Listed below are T cell receptor beta chains from one sample, sequenced in a study of T cells in Graves' hyperthyroidism and ophthalmopathy. A single record per CDR3 protein comes from TCRdb applying MiXCR to the multiplex PCR reads. The table records over 150,000 distinct CDR3 sequences, around 17% of them present only once. Sample: blood. The receptors shown here come from a woman aged 45 to 65 with Graves' hyperthyroidism. CDR3s include the opening cysteine and the closing phenylalanine or tryptophan. D genes are given only for firm matches. Where a row states a size, it is once, few, many or the class of an expanded clone; other rows omit it.

CDR3 DNA	CDR3 protein	CDR3 length	V gene	D gene	clone size	J gene
TGTGCCAGCAGTCCCCGGGACAATTACGAGCAGTACTTC	CASSPRDNYEQYF	13	TRBV12-3/TRBV12-4	NA	many	TRBJ2-7
TGTGCCAGCAGCCTCAGGGATGGCTACACCTTC	CASSLRDGYTF	11	TRBV2	NA	NA	TRBJ1-2
TGCAGCGCCTCCGGAGGGGCCTACGAGCAGTACTTC	CSASGGAYEQYF	12	TRBV29-1	NA	NA	TRBJ2-7
TGTGCCAGTAGCCCTGAGACAGGGGGCACTGAAGCTTTCTTT	CASSPETGGTEAFF	14	TRBV19	TRBD1	many	TRBJ1-1
TGTGCCAGCAGCCAAGATACTAGCGGGAGTGGGGAGCTGTTTTTT	CASSQDTSGSGELFF	15	TRBV3-1	TRBD2	many	TRBJ2-2
TGCGCCAGCAGCCAGGGACTTCCGGAGGCCCAGTACTTC	CASSQGLPEAQYF	13	TRBV4-1	NA	many	TRBJ2-5
TGTGCCAGCAGCCTCCTAAGCTCCTACAATGAGCAGTTCTTC	CASSLLSSYNEQFF	14	TRBV11-3	NA	many	TRBJ2-1
TGTGCCAGCAGTTTCGTCCTCCTCGGGACTAGCGGTAGGGGTAGCACAGATACGCAGTATTTT	CASSFVLLGTSGRGSTDTQYF	21	TRBV28	TRBD2	many	TRBJ2-3
TGTGCCAGCAGCTTGAGCGGTGAGAAGAGGACCCAGTACTTC	CASSLSGEKRTQYF	14	TRBV7-9	NA	many	TRBJ2-5
TGCGCCAGCAGCCTCCGTCCCGGGACTAGCGGGAGGCCCAACTCCTACGAGCAGTACTTC	CASSLRPGTSGRPNSYEQYF	20	TRBV5-1	TRBD2	few	TRBJ2-7
TGTGCCAGCAGCTTGCACGGGACTAGCGTTGGCACAGATACGCAGTATTTT	CASSLHGTSVGTDTQYF	17	TRBV7-9	TRBD2	many	TRBJ2-3
TGTGCCAGCAGCAAAGCCGACAGGGACACCGGGGAGCTGTTTTTT	CASSKADRDTGELFF	15	TRBV5-5	TRBD1	few	TRBJ2-2
TGTGCCAGCAGCTTAGTCCCAGCGGGAGGGAGTAATGAGCAGTTCTTC	CASSLVPAGGSNEQFF	16	TRBV7-3	TRBD2	many	TRBJ2-1
TGTGCCAGCAGCGTAGTCGGGGGGGAGACCCAGTACTTC	CASSVVGGETQYF	13	TRBV9	TRBD2	many	TRBJ2-5
TGTGCCACCAGCACCGACACGCAGGGGTTGGGCTACACCTTC	CATSTDTQGLGYTF	14	TRBV15	NA	many	TRBJ1-2
TGCGCCAGCAGCCAAACCGGGACAGCGAATGAAAAACTGTTTTTT	CASSQTGTANEKLFF	15	TRBV4-1	TRBD1	few	TRBJ1-4
TGTGCCAGCAGGGCAGACAGGGCAGATACGCAGTATTTT	CASRADRADTQYF	13	TRBV2	TRBD1	many	TRBJ2-3
TGTGCCAGCAGTGCCCGGGACAGGGGGCCTGTTGACAAAAACATTCAGTACTTC	CASSARDRGPVDKNIQYF	18	TRBV6-1	TRBD1	NA	TRBJ2-4
TGCGCCAGCAGCCCGGTGGGGTCCTACGAGCAGTACTTC	CASSPVGSYEQYF	13	TRBV5-1	NA	NA	TRBJ2-7
TGTGCCAGCAGCTTGGGTTTGGGACAGCAAGAGACCCAGTACTTC	CASSLGLGQQETQYF	15	TRBV11-2	TRBD1	NA	TRBJ2-5
TGTGCCAGCAGTGAACCGGGACAGGGGGATAACTCTGGGGCCAACGTCCTGACTTTC	CASSEPGQGDNSGANVLTF	19	TRBV6-1	TRBD1	many	TRBJ2-6
TGTGCCAGCAGCCATAGCGGGAGGGCTTCTTATGAGCAGTTCTTC	CASSHSGRASYEQFF	15	TRBV7-2	TRBD2	many	TRBJ2-1
TGTGCCATCAGTGAGCCGACTAAGGGAGGGGAGACCCAGTACTTC	CAISEPTKGGETQYF	15	TRBV10-3	TRBD2	NA	TRBJ2-5
TGTGCCAGCAGTCTTCTCCGACAGGAGCAGTACTTC	CASSLLRQEQYF	12	TRBV28	NA	many	TRBJ2-7
TGTGCCACCGGGCTAGCGGGAGAGAACGAGCAGTACTTC	CATGLAGENEQYF	13	TRBV6-1	TRBD2	many	TRBJ2-7
TGTGCCAGCAGCCTCGGACTCGGGGGACAGGGGGCGCGCAATGAGCAGTTCTTC	CASSLGLGGQGARNEQFF	18	TRBV14	TRBD1	many	TRBJ2-1
TGTGCCATCCGACTAGCGGACTACAATGAGCAGTTCTTC	CAIRLADYNEQFF	13	TRBV6-1	TRBD2	many	TRBJ2-1
TGCGCCAGCGGAACATCCTTGAATCAGCCCCAGCATTTT	CASGTSLNQPQHF	13	TRBV10-2	NA	NA	TRBJ1-5
TGTGCCAGCAGTACGTTAGGGGAGACCCAGTACTTC	CASSTLGETQYF	12	TRBV12-3/TRBV12-4	NA	many	TRBJ2-5
TGTGCCAGCAGCGTAGGTGGAGGGGCAATACCGAACACTGAAGCTTTCTTT	CASSVGGGAIPNTEAFF	17	TRBV9	NA	many	TRBJ1-1
TGTGCCAGCAGCTTTATGAACAGGGGCGACTCCTACGAGCAGTACTTC	CASSFMNRGDSYEQYF	16	TRBV7-9	TRBD1	NA	TRBJ2-7
TGTGCCACCAGTGACGGACTAGCGGGAGGCAATTACGAGCAGTACTTC	CATSDGLAGGNYEQYF	16	TRBV24-1	TRBD2	NA	TRBJ2-7
TGCGCCAGCAGCCCCCGGGCTAGCGGGGACAATGAGCAGTTCTTC	CASSPRASGDNEQFF	15	TRBV5-1	TRBD2	NA	TRBJ2-1
TGTGCCAGCAGTCTACAGGTCAAGGAGACCCAGTACTTC	CASSLQVKETQYF	13	TRBV6-1	NA	many	TRBJ2-5
TGCAGTGCCCCTGGACAGGGTCCCTACGAGCAGTACTTC	CSAPGQGPYEQYF	13	TRBV20-1	TRBD1	many	TRBJ2-7
TGTGCCAGCAGCGTAGAACCAGCGGGAGGGGAGACCCAGTACTTC	CASSVEPAGGETQYF	15	TRBV9	TRBD2	many	TRBJ2-5
TGTGCCTGGAGTTCGGGATTTGAGACCCAGTACTTC	CAWSSGFETQYF	12	TRBV30	NA	many	TRBJ2-5
TGTGCCAGCAGTCAAACAGGGACAGGAAACACCATATATTTT	CASSQTGTGNTIYF	14	TRBV27	NA	few	TRBJ1-3
TGTGCCAGCAGCGAAGACAGTAGCTCCTACAATGAGCAGTTCTTC	CASSEDSSSYNEQFF	15	TRBV27	NA	many	TRBJ2-1
TGTGCCAGCAGCTTTATTGGGGGGAATAATGAGCAGTTCTTC	CASSFIGGNNEQFF	14	TRBV5-8	NA	many	TRBJ2-1
TGTGCCAGCAGCCAGAGACAGGGGATCGGAGATACGCAGTATTTT	CASSQRQGIGDTQYF	15	TRBV11-3	TRBD1	many	TRBJ2-3
TGCAGTGCTAGAGCTCCCGACTCACCCAGCGAGCAGTACTTC	CSARAPDSPSEQYF	14	TRBV20-1	NA	many	TRBJ2-7
TGTGCCTGGAGCGGGACAGCCACCTTCTACGAGCAGTACTTC	CAWSGTATFYEQYF	14	TRBV30	TRBD1	NA	TRBJ2-7
TGTGCCAGTAGTTTAAGACAGGGGGAAAAACTGTTTTTT	CASSLRQGEKLFF	13	TRBV19	TRBD1	NA	TRBJ1-4
TGTGCCAGCAGCTTAGACAGGGGTTGGCATCAGCCCCAGCATTTT	CASSLDRGWHQPQHF	15	TRBV11-2	NA	NA	TRBJ1-5
TGTGCCATCAGTGAGTCTGGGCTAGCGGCTCAAGAGACCCAGTACTTC	CAISESGLAAQETQYF	16	TRBV10-3	TRBD2	NA	TRBJ2-5
TGCAGTGCTAGAAATCCGGGGGACAATGAGCAGTTCTTC	CSARNPGDNEQFF	13	TRBV20-1	NA	NA	TRBJ2-1
TGTGCCAGCAGCTCCAGCGGAGGGCAAGAGACCCAGTACTTC	CASSSSGGQETQYF	14	TRBV11-2	NA	many	TRBJ2-5
TGTGCCAGCAGCCACTCAGGACTTTCCATCCTATTCTCTGGAAACACCATATATTTT	CASSHSGLSILFSGNTIYF	19	TRBV7-2	NA	once	TRBJ1-3
TGTGCCAGCAGCGTAGCAGGGCGCGAGACCCAGTACTTC	CASSVAGRETQYF	13	TRBV9	NA	NA	TRBJ2-5
TGTGCCAGCAGCGTAGAACCTCTAGTGGGGGGCCAAGAGACCCAGTACTTC	CASSVEPLVGGQETQYF	17	TRBV9	NA	NA	TRBJ2-5
TGTGCCATCAGGGGGGGCGATTCCGGGACAGCTGGAAACACCATATATTTT	CAIRGGDSGTAGNTIYF	17	TRBV10-3	TRBD1	few	TRBJ1-3
TGTGCCAGCAGCCGGACCTCGAGAGATACGCAGTATTTT	CASSRTSRDTQYF	13	TRBV6-1	NA	NA	TRBJ2-3
TGTGCCAGCAGCCTGACTCCCAACACAGATACGCAGTATTTT	CASSLTPNTDTQYF	14	TRBV3-1	NA	many	TRBJ2-3
TGCGCCAGCAGCGAAACCAACAATAATTCACCCCCCCACTTT	CASSETNNNSPPHF	14	TRBV5-1	NA	NA	TRBJ1-6
TGTGCCAGCAGCTTTCTGACCCGAGACACCGGGGAGCTGTTTTTT	CASSFLTRDTGELFF	15	TRBV7-8	NA	NA	TRBJ2-2
TGTGCCAGCAGCTTAGATCAAAGGGTGGGCAATCAGCCCCAGCATTTT	CASSLDQRVGNQPQHF	16	TRBV11-2	NA	many	TRBJ1-5
TGCGCCAGCAGCCAGATACCGGGGGGAAGTGAGCAGTTCTTC	CASSQIPGGSEQFF	14	TRBV4-1	TRBD2	NA	TRBJ2-1